The T cell receptor (beta chain) described here comes from a study of metastatic and nonmetastatic thyroid tumors. The overall study: Comparison of repertoires was carried out across blood and tumor or nodule tissue from malignant and benign thyroid patients.

Study results and caveats: Relative to benign nodules, malignant thyroid tumors were reportedly characterized by significantly elevated TCR beta diversity in blood and tumor.

This clone was recorded a few times. Its antigen is as yet unknown. All patients reached thyroid surgery having received no treatment beforehand. As handled by the study authors: The authors used CDR3 differences across clinicopathological groups to build a distant-metastasis classifier for papillary thyroid cancer. MiXCR re-clonotyped the PCR reads for TCRdb. These V and J calls are TCRdb output, not the study's own analysis. Found here are 25,000 to 35,000 clones, 25% to 35% of them singletons; the top ten hold around 30%. Germline CDR1 and CDR2: MDHEN and SYDVKM. J gave up 7 bases and V 5 bases, and 10 bases lay outside the gene matches. The CDR3 is 15 amino acids.

The receptor's source is a female donor with papillary thyroid cancer or a benign thyroid nodule (not recorded which). Some clones in this sample may be carry-over from other donors' samples. V is TRBV28 and J is TRBJ2-2, with TRBD2 matching 7 bases. Sequences were obtained from blood. The CDR3 nucleotides are TGTGCCAGCAGTCATCGGGCGGGAGCGGACGGGGAGCTGTTTTTT. Translation: CASSHRAGADGELFF. The full variable domain, its missing parts supplied by reference TRBV28 and TRBJ2-2, is DVKVTQSSRYLVKRTGEKVFLECVQDMDHENMFWYRQDPGLGLRLIYFSYDVKMKEKGDIPEGYSVSREKKERFSLILESASTNQTSMYLCASSHRAGADGELFFGEGSRLTVL.